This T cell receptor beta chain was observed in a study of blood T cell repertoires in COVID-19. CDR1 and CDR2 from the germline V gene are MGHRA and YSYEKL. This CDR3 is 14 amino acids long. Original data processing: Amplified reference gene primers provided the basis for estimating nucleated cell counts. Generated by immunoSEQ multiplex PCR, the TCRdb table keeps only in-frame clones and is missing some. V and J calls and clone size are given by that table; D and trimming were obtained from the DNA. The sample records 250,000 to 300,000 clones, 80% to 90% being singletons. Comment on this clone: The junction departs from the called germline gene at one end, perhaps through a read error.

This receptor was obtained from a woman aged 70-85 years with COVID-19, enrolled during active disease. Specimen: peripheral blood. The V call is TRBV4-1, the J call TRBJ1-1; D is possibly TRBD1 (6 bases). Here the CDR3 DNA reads TGCGCCAGCAGCAAAGAAGACAGGCCCACTGAAGCTTTCTTT. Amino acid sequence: CASSKEDRPTEAFF.